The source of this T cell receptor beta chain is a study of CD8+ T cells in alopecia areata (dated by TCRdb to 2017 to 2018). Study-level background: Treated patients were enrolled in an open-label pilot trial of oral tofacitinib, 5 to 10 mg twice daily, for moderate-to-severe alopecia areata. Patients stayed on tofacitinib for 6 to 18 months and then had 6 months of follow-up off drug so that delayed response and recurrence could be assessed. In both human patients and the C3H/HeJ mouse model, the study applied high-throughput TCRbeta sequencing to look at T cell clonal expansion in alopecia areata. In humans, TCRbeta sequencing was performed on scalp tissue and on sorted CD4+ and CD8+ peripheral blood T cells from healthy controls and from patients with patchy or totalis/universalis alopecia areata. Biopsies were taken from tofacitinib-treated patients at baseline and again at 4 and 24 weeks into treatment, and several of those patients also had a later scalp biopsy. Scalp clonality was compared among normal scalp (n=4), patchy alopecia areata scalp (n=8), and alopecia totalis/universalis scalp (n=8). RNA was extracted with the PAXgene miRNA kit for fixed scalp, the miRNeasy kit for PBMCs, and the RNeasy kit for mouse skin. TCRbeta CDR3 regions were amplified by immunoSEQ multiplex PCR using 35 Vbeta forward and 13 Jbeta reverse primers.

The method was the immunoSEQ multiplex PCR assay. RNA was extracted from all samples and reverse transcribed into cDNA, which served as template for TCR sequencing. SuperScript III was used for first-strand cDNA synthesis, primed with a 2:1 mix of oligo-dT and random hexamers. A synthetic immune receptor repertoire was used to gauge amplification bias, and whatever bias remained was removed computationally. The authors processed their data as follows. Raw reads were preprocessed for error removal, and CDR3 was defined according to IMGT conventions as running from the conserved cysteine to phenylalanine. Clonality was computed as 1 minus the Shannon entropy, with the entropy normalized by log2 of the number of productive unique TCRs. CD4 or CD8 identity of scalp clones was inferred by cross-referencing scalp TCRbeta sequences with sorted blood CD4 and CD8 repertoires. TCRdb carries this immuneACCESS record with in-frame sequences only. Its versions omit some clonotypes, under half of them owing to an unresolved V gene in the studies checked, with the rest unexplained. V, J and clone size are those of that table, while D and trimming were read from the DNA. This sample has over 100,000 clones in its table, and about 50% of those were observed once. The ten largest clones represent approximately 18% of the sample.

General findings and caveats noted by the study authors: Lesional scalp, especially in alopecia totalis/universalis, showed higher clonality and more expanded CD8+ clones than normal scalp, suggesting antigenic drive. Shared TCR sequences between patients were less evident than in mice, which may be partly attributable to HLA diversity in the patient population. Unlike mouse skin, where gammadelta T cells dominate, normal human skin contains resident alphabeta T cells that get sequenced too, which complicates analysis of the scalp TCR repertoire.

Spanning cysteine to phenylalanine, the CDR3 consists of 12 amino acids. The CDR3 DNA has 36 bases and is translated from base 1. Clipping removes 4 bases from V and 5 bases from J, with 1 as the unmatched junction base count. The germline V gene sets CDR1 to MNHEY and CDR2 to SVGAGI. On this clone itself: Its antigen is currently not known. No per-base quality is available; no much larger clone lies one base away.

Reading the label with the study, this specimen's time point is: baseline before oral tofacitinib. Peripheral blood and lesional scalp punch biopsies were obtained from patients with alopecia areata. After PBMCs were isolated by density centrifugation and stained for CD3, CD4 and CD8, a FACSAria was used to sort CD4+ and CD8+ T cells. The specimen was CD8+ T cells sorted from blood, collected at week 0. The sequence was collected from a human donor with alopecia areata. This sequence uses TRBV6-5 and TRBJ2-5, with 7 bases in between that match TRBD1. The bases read TGTGCCAGCAGTTTACAGGGGGAGACCCAGTACTTC. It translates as CASSLQGETQYF.